Listed here are 12 T cell receptor beta chains from one sample, sequenced in a study of blood T cell repertoires in COVID-19. The data were produced by immunoSEQ multiplex PCR, yet TCRdb's version contains in-frame clones alone and is incomplete. The table lists fewer than 400,000 clones, about 86% of them singletons. Sample: PBMCs or T cells enriched from blood (not recorded which). These receptors were collected from a woman in her fifties or sixties who had recovered from COVID-19.

This sequence joins TRBV5-1 and TRBJ1-6; 7 nucleotides match TRBD1. The CDR3 runs 16 residues. Germline CDR1 reads SGHRS; CDR2 reads YFSETQ. With V trimmed by 0 bases and J by 9 bases, 9 bases remained unmatched. The DNA of the CDR3 is TGCGCCAGCAGCTTGGTAGGTGACAGGGTGACTTCACCCCTCCACTTT. It specifies CASSLVGDRVTSPLHF.

The chain combines TRBV19 with TRBJ1-1; 7 bases align to TRBD1. The CDR3 sequence is 14 residues long. V gave up 10 bases and J gave up 0 bases; unmatched junction bases: 8. Germline V gene sequence: CDR1 LNHDA, CDR2 SQIVND (reference sequence). CDR3 loop: CATKWGTVNTEAFF. The CDR3 DNA reads TGTGCCACAAAGTGGGGGACAGTGAACACTGAAGCTTTCTTT.

The chain is built from TRBV19 and TRBJ2-7, with TRBD1 matching 8 bases. The CDR3 runs to 15 residues. Germline loops: CDR1 LNHDA, CDR2 SQIVND (reference sequence). Losses at the gene ends were 6 bases for V and 3 bases for J; bases not matched to a gene: 10. The CDR3 nucleotides are TGTGCCAGTAGAAAAGGACAGGGCATCCTCTACGAGCAGTACTTC. This translates into CASRKGQGILYEQYF.

This sequence joins TRBV7-2 and TRBJ2-5; TRBD2 might be the D (5 bases). In germline, CDR1 is SGHTA, CDR2 FQGNSA. The germline V and J ends were trimmed by 2 bases and 2 bases, with 9 bases remaining between them. The CDR3 sequence is 14 residues long. As DNA, the CDR3 is TGTGCCAGCAGCTTAAATCCGGGGCAAGAGACCCAGTACTTC. This codes for CASSLNPGQETQYF. Drawing the rest from reference TRBV7-2 and TRBJ2-5, the complete variable domain is GAGVSQSPSNKVTEKGKDVELRCDPISGHTALYWYRQSLGQGLEFLIYFQGNSAPDKSGLPSDRFSAERTGGSVSTLTIQRTQQEDSAVYLCASSLNPGQETQYFGPGTRLLVL.

This chain joins TRBV7-2 and TRBJ2-5; D not resolved. Germline CDR1 is SGHTA and CDR2 is FQGNSA. The CDR3 totals 11 residues. Between the trimmed V and J ends, which lost 4 bases and 7 bases, there was a span of 7 bases. The DNA for the CDR3 is TGTGCCAGCAGCTCCCTAGTGACCCAGTACTTC. Encoded protein: CASSSLVTQYF.

The sample holds a few counts of this clone. The rearrangement links TRBV30 to TRBJ2-3; 12 bases match TRBD2. After removal of 2 bases from V and 11 bases from J, the junction contained 2 bases not matched to a gene. CDR1 and CDR2 from the germline V gene are GTSNPN and SVGIG (reference sequence). The CDR3 runs to 12 residues. The CDR3 spells CAWSPTSGGQYF. The CDR3 DNA is TGTGCCTGGAGTCCGACTAGCGGGGGGCAGTATTTT.

The chain uses TRBV3-1 (or the pseudogene TRBV3-2) and TRBJ2-2; possibly TRBD1 for D (6 bases). The germline CDR1 and CDR2 sequences are LGHDT and YNNKEL (reference sequence). The CDR3 consists of 15 residues. V lost 4 bases to trimming and J lost 7 bases, with 16 bases between them. CDR3 bases: TGTGCCAGCAGCCTTCAGGGGACCGCGGGCGGGGAGCTGTTTTTT. The encoded protein is CASSLQGTAGGELFF.

This rearrangement joins TRBV5-8 to TRBJ1-3, with a weak D call TRBD1 (5 bases). V lost 0 bases to trimming and J lost 11 bases, with 15 bases between them. The CDR3 loop spans 14 amino acids. Germline CDR1 reads SGHTS; CDR2 reads YDEGEE. In DNA form, the CDR3 reads TGTGCCAGCAGCTTGGTGCGACAGCCAATCGCCATATATTTT. This codes for CASSLVRQPIAIYF.

CDR3 coding DNA: TGTGCCAGCAGCCAAGTGGGACAGGGGAGCGAGCAGTACTTC. This encodes CASSQVGQGSEQYF. The chain has TRBV3-1 (or the pseudogene TRBV3-2) and TRBJ2-7, with 10 bases fitting TRBD1. With V trimmed by 1 base and J by 6 bases, 3 bases remained unmatched. CDR1 is LGHDT, CDR2 YNNKEL, per germline (reference sequence). CDR3 length: 14 residues.

This chain connects TRBV2 to TRBJ1-3, with no clear D. Trimming removed 6 bases at V and 1 base at J, with 13 bases between. Germline CDR1 is SNHLY and CDR2 is FYNNEI. This CDR3 is 15 amino acids long. CDR3 sequence (DNA): TGTGCCAGCAGACCCCTCAGAGGTTCTGGAAACACCATATATTTT. Protein sequence: CASRPLRGSGNTIYF.

Turning to this clone: Different DNA sequences within this sample yield the same CDR3. This chain links TRBV27 with TRBJ2-7, with a possible D match to TRBD1 (6 bases). V shed 6 bases and J shed 2 bases, with 8 bases lying between them. This CDR3 comprises 12 residues. Germline lookup yields CDR1 MNHEY and CDR2 SMNVEV (reference sequence). The CDR3 reads CASRDRTYEQYF. For the CDR3, the DNA is TGTGCCAGCAGGGACAGAACCTACGAGCAGTACTTC.

The chain links TRBV15 to TRBJ2-7, with 7 bases aligning to TRBD1. V shed 1 base and J 4 bases; nucleotides not matched to a gene: 4. CDR3 length: 14 amino acids. Per the germline V gene, CDR1 is LNHNV and CDR2 is YYDKDF (reference sequence). CDR3 nucleotides: TGTGCCACCAGCAGAGGGACAGGTTTTTACGAGCAGTACTTC. Translated, it gives CATSRGTGFYEQYF. The whole variable domain, filled in from reference TRBV15 and TRBJ2-7, reads DAMVIQNPRYQVTQFGKPVTLSCSQTLNHNVMYWYQQKSSQAPKLLFHYYDKDFNNEADTPDNFQSRRPNTSFCFLDIRSPGLGDTAMYLCATSRGTGFYEQYFGPGTRLTVT.